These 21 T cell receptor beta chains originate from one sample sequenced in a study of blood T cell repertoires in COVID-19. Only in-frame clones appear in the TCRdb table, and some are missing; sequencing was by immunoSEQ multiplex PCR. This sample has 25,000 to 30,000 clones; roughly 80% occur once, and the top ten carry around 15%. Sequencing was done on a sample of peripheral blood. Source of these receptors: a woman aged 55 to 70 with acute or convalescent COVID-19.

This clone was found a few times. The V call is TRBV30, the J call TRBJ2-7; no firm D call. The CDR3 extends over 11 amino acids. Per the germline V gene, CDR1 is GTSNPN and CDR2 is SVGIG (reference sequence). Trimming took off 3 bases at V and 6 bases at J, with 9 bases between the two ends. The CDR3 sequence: CAWSVSGEQYF. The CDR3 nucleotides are TGTGCCTGGAGCGTGTCAGGCGAGCAGTACTTC. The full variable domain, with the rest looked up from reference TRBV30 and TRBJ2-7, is SQTIHQWPATLVQPVGSPLSLECTVEGTSNPNLYWYRQAAGRGLQLLFYSVGIGQISSEVPQNLSASRPQDRQFILSSKKLLLSDSGFYLCAWSVSGEQYFGPGTRLTVT.

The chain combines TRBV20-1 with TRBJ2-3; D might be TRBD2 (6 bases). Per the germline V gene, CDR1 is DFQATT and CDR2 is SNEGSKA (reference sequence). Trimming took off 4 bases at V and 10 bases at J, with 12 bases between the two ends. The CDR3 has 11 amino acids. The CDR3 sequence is CSATRGRSQYF. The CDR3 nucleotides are TGCAGTGCTACCCGTGGGAGGTCGCAGTATTTT.

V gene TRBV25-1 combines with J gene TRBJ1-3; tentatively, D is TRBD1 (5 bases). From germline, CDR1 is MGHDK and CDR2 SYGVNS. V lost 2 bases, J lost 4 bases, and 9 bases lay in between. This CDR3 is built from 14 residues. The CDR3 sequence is CASSENRWGNTIYF. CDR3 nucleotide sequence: TGTGCCAGCAGTGAAAACAGGTGGGGAAACACCATATATTTT.

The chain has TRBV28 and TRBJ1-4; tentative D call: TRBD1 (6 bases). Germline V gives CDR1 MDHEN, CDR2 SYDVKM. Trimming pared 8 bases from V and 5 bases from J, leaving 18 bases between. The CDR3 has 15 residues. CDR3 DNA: TGTGCCAGCTTCCCGGGGGGGGCTGAAAATGAAAAACTGTTTTTT. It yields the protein CASFPGGAENEKLFF.

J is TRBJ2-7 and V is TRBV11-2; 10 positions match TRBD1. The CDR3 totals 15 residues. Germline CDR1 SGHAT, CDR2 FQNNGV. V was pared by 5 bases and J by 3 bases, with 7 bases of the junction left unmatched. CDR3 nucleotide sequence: TGTGCCAGCAGCCACGGACAGGGGGGCATCTACGAGCAGTACTTC. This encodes CASSHGQGGIYEQYF.

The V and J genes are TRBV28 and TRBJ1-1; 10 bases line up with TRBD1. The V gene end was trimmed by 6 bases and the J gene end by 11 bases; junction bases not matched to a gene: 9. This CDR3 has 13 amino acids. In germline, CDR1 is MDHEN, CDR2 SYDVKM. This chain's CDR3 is CASRSYGTGDAFF. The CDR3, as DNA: TGTGCCAGCAGATCTTACGGGACAGGGGACGCTTTCTTT.

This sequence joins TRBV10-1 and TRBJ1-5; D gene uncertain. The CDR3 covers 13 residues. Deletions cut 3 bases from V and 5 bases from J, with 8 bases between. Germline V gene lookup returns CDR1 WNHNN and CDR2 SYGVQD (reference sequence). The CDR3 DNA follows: TGCGCCAGCAGTGAAACGGTAGATCAGCCCCAGCATTTT. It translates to CASSETVDQPQHF.

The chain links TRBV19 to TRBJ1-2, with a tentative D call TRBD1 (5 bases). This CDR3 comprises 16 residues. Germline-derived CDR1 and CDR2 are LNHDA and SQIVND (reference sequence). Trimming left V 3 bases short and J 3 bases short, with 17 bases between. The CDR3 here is CASSILQAGLDYGYTF. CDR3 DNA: TGTGCCAGTAGTATCCTACAGGCCGGATTGGACTATGGCTACACCTTC. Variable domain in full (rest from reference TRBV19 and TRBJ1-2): DGGITQSPKYLFRKEGQNVTLSCEQNLNHDAMYWYRQDPGQGLRLIYYSQIVNDFQKGDIAEGYSVSREKKESFPLTVTSAQKNPTAFYLCASSILQAGLDYGYTFGSGTRLTVV.

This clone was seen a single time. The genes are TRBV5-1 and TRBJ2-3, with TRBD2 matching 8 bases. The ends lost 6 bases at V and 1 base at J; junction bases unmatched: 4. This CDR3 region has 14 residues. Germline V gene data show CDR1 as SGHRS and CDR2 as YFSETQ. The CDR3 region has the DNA TGCGCCAGCACGCGGGGGGAACGCACAGATACGCAGTATTTT. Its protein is CASTRGERTDTQYF.

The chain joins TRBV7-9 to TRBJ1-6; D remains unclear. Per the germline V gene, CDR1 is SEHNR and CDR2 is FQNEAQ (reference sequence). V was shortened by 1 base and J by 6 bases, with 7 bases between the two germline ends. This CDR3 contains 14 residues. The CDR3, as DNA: TGTGCCAGCAGCTTAGGAGGGTCTAATTCACCCCTCCACTTT. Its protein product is CASSLGGSNSPLHF.

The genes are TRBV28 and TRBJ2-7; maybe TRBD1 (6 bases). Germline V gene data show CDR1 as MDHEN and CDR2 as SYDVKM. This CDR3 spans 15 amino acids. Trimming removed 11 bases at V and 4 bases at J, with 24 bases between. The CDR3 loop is CAATSTGQREYEQYF. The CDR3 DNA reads TGTGCCGCCACTTCAACCGGACAGAGGGAATACGAGCAGTACTTC.

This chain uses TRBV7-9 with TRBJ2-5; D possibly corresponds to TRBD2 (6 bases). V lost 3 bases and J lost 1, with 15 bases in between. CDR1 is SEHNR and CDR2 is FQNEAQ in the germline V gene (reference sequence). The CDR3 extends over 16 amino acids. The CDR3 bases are TGTGCCAGCAGCTTTTTAGGGAATAGCGGCCAAGAGACCCAGTACTTC. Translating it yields CASSFLGNSGQETQYF.

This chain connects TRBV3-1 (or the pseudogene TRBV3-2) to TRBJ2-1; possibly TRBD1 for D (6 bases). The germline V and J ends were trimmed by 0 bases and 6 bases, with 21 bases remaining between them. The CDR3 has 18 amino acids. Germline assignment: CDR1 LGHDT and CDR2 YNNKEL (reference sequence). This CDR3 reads CASSQDLRRDTLGNEQFF. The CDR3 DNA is TGTGCCAGCAGCCAAGATCTTAGACGGGACACCTTGGGCAATGAGCAGTTCTTC.

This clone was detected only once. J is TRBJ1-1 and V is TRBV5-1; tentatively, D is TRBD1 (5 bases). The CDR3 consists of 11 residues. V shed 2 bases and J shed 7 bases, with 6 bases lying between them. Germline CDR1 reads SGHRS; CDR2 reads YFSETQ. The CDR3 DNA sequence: TGCGCCAGCAGCTTTAGGGGTGAAGCTTTCTTT. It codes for CASSFRGEAFF.

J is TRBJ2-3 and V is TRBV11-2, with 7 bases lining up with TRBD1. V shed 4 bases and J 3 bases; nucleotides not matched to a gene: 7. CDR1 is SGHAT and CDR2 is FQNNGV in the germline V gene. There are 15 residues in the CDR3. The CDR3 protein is CASSSRGQLTDTQYF. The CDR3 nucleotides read TGTGCCAGCAGCTCCAGGGGACAGTTGACAGATACGCAGTATTTT. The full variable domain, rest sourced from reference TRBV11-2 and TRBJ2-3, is EAGVAQSPRYKIIEKRQSVAFWCNPISGHATLYWYQQILGQGPKLLIQFQNNGVVDDSQLPKDRFSAERLKGVDSTLKIQPAKLEDSAVYLCASSSRGQLTDTQYFGPGTRLTVL.

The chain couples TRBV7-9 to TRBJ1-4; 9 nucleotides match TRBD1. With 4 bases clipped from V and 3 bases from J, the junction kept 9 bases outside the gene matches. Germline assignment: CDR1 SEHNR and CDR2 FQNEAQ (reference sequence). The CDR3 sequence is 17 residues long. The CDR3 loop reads CASSSGTGLPPNEKLFF. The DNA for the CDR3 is TGTGCCAGCAGCTCCGGGACAGGGCTTCCCCCTAATGAAAAACTGTTTTTT.

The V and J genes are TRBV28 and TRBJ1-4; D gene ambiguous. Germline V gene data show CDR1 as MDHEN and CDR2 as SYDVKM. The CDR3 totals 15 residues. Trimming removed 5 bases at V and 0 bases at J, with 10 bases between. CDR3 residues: CASSPLVATNEKLFF. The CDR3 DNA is TGTGCCAGCAGTCCTTTGGTAGCAACTAATGAAAAACTGTTTTTT. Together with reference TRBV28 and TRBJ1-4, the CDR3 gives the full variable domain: DVKVTQSSRYLVKRTGEKVFLECVQDMDHENMFWYRQDPGLGLRLIYFSYDVKMKEKGDIPEGYSVSREKKERFSLILESASTNQTSMYLCASSPLVATNEKLFFGSGTQLSVL.

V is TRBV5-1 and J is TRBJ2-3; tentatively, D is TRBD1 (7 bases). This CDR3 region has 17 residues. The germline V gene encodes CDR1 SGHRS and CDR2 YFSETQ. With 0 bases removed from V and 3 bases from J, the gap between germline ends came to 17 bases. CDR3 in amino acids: CASSLARGDLRTDTQYF. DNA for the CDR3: TGCGCCAGCAGCTTGGCCAGGGGGGATCTTAGAACAGATACGCAGTATTTT.

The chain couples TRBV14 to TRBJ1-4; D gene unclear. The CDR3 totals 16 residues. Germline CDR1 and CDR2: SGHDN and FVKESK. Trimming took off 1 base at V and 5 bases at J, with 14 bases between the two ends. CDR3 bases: TGTGCCAGCAGCCAAGTTCGGGGTGGTGGAAATGAAAAACTGTTTTTT. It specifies CASSQVRGGGNEKLFF.

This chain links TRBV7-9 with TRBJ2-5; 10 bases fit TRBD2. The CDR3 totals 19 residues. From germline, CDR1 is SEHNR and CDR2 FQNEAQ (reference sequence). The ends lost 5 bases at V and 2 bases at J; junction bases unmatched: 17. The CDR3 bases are TGTGCCAGCAGCAGAGTCTGGCTGCTAGCGGGGGTCGATCAAGAGACCCAGTACTTC. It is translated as CASSRVWLLAGVDQETQYF.

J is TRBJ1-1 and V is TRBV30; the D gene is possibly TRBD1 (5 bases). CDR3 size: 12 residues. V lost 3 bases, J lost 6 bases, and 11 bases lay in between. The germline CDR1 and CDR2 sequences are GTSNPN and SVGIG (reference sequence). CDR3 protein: CAWSGGWAEAFF. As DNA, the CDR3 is TGTGCCTGGAGCGGGGGGTGGGCTGAAGCTTTCTTT.